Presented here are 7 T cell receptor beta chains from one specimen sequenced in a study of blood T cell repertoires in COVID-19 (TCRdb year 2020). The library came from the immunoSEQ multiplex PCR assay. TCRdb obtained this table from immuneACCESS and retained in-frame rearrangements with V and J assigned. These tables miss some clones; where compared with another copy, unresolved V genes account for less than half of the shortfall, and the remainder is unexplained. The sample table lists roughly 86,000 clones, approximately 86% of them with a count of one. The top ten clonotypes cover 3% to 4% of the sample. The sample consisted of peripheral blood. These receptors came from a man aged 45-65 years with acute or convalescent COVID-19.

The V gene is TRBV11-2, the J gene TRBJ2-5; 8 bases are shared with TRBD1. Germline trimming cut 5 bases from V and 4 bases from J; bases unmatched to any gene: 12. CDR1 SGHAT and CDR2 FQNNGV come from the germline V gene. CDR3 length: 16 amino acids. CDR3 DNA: TGTGCCAGCAGCCCGCTCAGGGGGCGGCTGTCAGAGACCCAGTACTTC. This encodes CASSPLRGRLSETQYF.

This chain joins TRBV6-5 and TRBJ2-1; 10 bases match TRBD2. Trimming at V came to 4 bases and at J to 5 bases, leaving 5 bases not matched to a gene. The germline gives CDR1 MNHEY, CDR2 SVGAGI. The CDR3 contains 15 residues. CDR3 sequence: CASSSRTSGNNEQFF. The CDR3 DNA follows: TGTGCCAGCAGTTCCCGGACTAGCGGAAACAATGAGCAGTTCTTC.

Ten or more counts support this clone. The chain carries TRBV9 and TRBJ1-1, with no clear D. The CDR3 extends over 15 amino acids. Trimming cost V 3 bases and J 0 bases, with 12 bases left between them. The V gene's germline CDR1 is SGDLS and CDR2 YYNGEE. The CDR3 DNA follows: TGTGCCAGCAGCGCCGGGGTAGTTATGAACACTGAAGCTTTCTTT. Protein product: CASSAGVVMNTEAFF.

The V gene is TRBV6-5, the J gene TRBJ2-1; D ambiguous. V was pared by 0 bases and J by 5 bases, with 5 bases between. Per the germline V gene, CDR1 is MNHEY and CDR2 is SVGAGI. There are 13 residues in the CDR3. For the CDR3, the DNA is TGTGCCAGCAGTTACTCGTATAACAATGAGCAGTTCTTC. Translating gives CASSYSYNNEQFF.

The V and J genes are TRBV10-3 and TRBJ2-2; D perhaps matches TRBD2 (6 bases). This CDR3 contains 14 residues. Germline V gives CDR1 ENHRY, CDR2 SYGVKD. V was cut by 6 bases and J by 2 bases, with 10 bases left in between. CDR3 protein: CAISVAANTGELFF. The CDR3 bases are TGTGCCATCAGCGTAGCGGCTAACACCGGGGAGCTGTTTTTT.

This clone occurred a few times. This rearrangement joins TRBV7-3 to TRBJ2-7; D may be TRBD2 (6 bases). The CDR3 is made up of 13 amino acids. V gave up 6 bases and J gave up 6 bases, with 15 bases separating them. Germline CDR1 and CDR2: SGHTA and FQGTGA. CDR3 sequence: CASRPRLEGEQYF. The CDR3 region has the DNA TGTGCCAGCAGACCTAGACTAGAGGGCGAGCAGTACTTC.

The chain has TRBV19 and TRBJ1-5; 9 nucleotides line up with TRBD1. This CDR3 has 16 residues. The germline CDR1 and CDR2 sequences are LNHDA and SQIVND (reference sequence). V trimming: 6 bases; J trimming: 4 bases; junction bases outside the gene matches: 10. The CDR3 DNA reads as TGTGCCAGTAGCACCCCCCCGGGACAGGGTAATCAGCCCCAGCATTTT. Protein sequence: CASSTPPGQGNQPQHF.